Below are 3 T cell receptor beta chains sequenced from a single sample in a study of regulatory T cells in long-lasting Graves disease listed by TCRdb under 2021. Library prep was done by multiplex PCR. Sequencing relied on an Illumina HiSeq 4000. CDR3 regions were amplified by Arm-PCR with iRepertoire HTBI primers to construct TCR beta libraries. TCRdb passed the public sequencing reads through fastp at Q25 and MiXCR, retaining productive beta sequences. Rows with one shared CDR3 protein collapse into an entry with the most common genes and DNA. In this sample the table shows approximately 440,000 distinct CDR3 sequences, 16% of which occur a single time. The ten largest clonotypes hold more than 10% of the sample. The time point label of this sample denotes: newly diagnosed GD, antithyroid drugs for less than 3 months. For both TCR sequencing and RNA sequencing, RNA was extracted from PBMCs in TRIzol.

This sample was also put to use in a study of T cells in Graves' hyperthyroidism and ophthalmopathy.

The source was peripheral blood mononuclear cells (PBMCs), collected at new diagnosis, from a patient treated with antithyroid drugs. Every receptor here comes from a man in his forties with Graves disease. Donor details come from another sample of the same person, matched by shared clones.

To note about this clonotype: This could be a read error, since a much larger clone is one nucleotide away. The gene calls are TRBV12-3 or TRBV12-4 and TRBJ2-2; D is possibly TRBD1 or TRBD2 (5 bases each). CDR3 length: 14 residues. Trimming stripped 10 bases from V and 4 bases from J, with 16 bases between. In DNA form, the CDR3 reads TGTGCCAACAGACCGGGACGGACCACCGGGGAGCTGTTTTTT. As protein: CANRPGRTTGELFF.

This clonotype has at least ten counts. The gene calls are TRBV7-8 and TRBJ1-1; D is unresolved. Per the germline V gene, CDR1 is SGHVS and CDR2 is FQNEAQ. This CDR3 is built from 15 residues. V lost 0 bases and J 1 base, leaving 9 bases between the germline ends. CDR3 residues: CASSLAPGTNTEAFF. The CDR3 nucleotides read TGTGCCAGCAGCTTAGCGCCGGGCACGAACACTGAAGCTTTCTTT.

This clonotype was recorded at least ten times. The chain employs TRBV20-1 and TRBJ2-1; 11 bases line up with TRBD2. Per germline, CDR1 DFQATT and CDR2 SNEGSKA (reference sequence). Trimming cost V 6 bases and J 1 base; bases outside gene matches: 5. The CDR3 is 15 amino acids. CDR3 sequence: CSAARLAGSYNEQFF. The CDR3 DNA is TGCAGTGCCGCACGACTAGCGGGGTCCTACAATGAGCAGTTCTTC.